One sample yielded the 29 T cell receptor beta chains listed below, sequenced in a study of graft-versus-host responses after intestinal transplantation. Sequenced by immunoSEQ multiplex PCR; TCRdb stores in-frame clones only, minus some. The data show fewer than 65,000 clones, around 90% seen once. The antigens of these receptors remain unknown. The material sequenced was unstimulated CD4+ T cells sorted from spleen or lymph node cells, taken before transplant. The origin of the receptors is a human donor who was the organ donor for an intestinal transplant.

V and J are TRBV5-1 and TRBJ2-5; D is uncertain. The CDR3 totals 12 residues. Trimming cost V 0 bases and J 4 bases, with 4 bases left between them. From germline, CDR1 is SGHRS and CDR2 YFSETQ. The CDR3 DNA reads as TGCGCCAGCAGCTTGGATATAGAGACCCAGTACTTC. It codes for CASSLDIETQYF.

The J gene is TRBJ2-5, the V gene TRBV6-1, with 7 bases identical to TRBD1. CDR1 is MNHNS, CDR2 SASEGT, per germline. The CDR3 is 15 residues long. With 0 bases clipped from V and 4 bases from J, the junction kept 5 bases outside the gene matches. The CDR3 DNA reads TGTGCCAGCAGTGAAGCGACAGGGATACGAGAGACCCAGTACTTC. Protein product: CASSEATGIRETQYF.

In DNA form, the CDR3 reads TGTGCCATCAGTAGACTAGCGGCCACAGATACGCAGTATTTT. Translation: CAISRLAATDTQYF. The chain uses TRBV10-3 and TRBJ2-3; 9 bases line up with TRBD2. Losses at the gene ends were 5 bases for V and 2 bases for J; bases not matched to a gene: 2. The CDR3 spans 14 residues. Germline V gene sequence: CDR1 ENHRY, CDR2 SYGVKD.

This clone appeared a single time. The gene calls are TRBV5-1 and TRBJ2-5; no clear D gene. Per the germline V gene, CDR1 is SGHRS and CDR2 is YFSETQ. Trimming pared 2 bases from V and 3 bases from J, leaving 8 bases between. CDR3 length equals 13 residues. The CDR3 sequence is CASSFSPEETQYF. CDR3 sequence (DNA): TGCGCCAGCAGCTTTTCCCCCGAAGAGACCCAGTACTTC. Full variable domain (outside the CDR3, taken from reference TRBV5-1 and TRBJ2-5): KAGVTQTPRYLIKTRGQQVTLSCSPISGHRSVSWYQQTPGQGLQFLFEYFSETQRNKGNFPGRFSGRQFSNSRSEMNVSTLELGDSALYLCASSFSPEETQYFGPGTRLLVL.

The rearrangement links TRBV28 to TRBJ1-5; possible D gene TRBD1, 6 bases. The CDR3 spans 16 residues. Germline CDR1 reads MDHEN; CDR2 reads SYDVKM. V shed 2 bases and J shed 0 bases, with 11 bases lying between them. This CDR3 is CASSLIRGGSNQPQHF. The CDR3 nucleotides are TGTGCCAGCAGTTTAATAAGGGGGGGTAGCAATCAGCCCCAGCATTTT.

The chain employs TRBV6-1 and TRBJ1-4; TRBD1 matches at 10 bases. Germline V gene sequence: CDR1 MNHNS, CDR2 SASEGT. V lost 10 bases to trimming and J lost 8 bases; unmatched junction nucleotides: 10. The CDR3 runs 14 residues. In DNA form, the CDR3 reads TGTGCCACTATGAGGGACAGGGGTTACGAAAAACTGTTTTTT. Translating gives CATMRDRGYEKLFF.

This chain connects TRBV20-1 to TRBJ1-2; D may be TRBD1 (5 bases). The CDR3 is 11 amino acids. The germline gives CDR1 DFQATT, CDR2 SNEGSKA (reference sequence). Written as DNA, the CDR3 is TGCAGGGGGGAGGGGCCCTATGGCTACACCTTC. Encoded protein: CRGEGPYGYTF.

The sample holds one count of this clone. This rearrangement joins TRBV18 to TRBJ2-3, with D perhaps TRBD1 (6 bases). This CDR3 has 16 amino acids. Germline assignment: CDR1 KGHSH and CDR2 LQKENI. V was clipped by 1 base and J by 5 bases, with 16 bases between them. CDR3 sequence reads: CASSPLITGTGDTQYF. The CDR3 coding sequence is TGTGCCAGCTCACCACTTATCACAGGGACCGGAGATACGCAGTATTTT.

The CDR3 loop reads CASSAGLAGTPPFF. In DNA, the CDR3 is TGTGCCAGCAGCGCGGGACTAGCGGGAACTCCCCCTTTCTTC. The chain links TRBV5-4 to TRBJ2-1; the match to TRBD2 covers 13 bases. V shed 4 bases, J shed 16 bases, and the junction held 11 bases outside the gene matches. Germline-derived CDR1 and CDR2 are SGHNT and YYREEE (reference sequence). The CDR3 loop spans 14 amino acids.

V is TRBV19 and J is TRBJ2-5, with a weak D call TRBD2 (6 bases). The V end was cut by 2 bases, the J end by 5 bases, with 9 bases between. CDR3 size: 13 residues. Germline CDR1 and CDR2: LNHDA and SQIVND (reference sequence). The CDR3 is CASSILAWETQYF. The CDR3 bases are TGTGCCAGTAGTATACTAGCGTGGGAGACCCAGTACTTC.

The V gene is TRBV30, the J gene TRBJ2-7; D possibly corresponds to TRBD1 (6 bases). Trimming took 0 bases from V and 6 from J, leaving 21 bases between them. CDR3 size: 16 residues. Germline values: CDR1 GTSNPN, CDR2 SVGIG (reference sequence). CDR3 sequence: CAWSVRGWALGAEQYF. The CDR3 coding sequence is TGTGCCTGGAGTGTACGCGGTTGGGCGCTGGGGGCCGAGCAGTACTTC.

This clone occurred once. The chain links TRBV19 to TRBJ2-1; possibly TRBD1 for D (6 bases). V shed 5 bases and J shed 4 bases, with 12 bases lying between them. The CDR3 contains 14 residues. CDR1 is LNHDA and CDR2 is SQIVND in the germline V gene (reference sequence). The CDR3 DNA follows: TGTGCCAGTAGTCAGACAGGTTCTTACAATGAGCAGTTCTTC. It yields the protein CASSQTGSYNEQFF.

The CDR3 sequence is CASRSPLGAGLQETQYF. CDR3 coding DNA: TGTGCCAGCAGATCCCCCCTTGGAGCGGGGCTCCAAGAGACCCAGTACTTC. The chain combines TRBV28 with TRBJ2-5; TRBD2 agrees at 7 bases. There are 17 residues in the CDR3. In germline, CDR1 is MDHEN, CDR2 SYDVKM. V was pared by 6 bases and J by 1 base, with 14 bases of the junction left unmatched.

The chain recombines TRBV10-3 with TRBJ2-7, with TRBD1 as a possible D gene (6 bases). The CDR3 extends over 13 amino acids. Trimming pared 3 bases from V and 0 bases from J, leaving 6 bases between. Germline CDR1 ENHRY, CDR2 SYGVKD. CDR3 in amino acids: CAISDRGSYEQYF. The CDR3 DNA sequence: TGTGCCATCAGTGACAGGGGCTCCTACGAGCAGTACTTC.

This sequence joins TRBV25-1 and TRBJ2-6; D might be TRBD1 (5 bases). V lost 1 base, J lost 1 base, and 11 bases lay in between. This CDR3 is built from 17 residues. CDR1 is MGHDK, CDR2 SYGVNS, per germline. The CDR3 region is CASSESLTASGANVLTF. CDR3 in DNA: TGTGCCAGCAGTGAATCTCTGACAGCTTCTGGGGCCAACGTCCTGACTTTC.

The chain combines TRBV7-9 with TRBJ2-1; D is possibly TRBD2 (6 bases). The V gene lost 5 bases and the J gene lost 8 bases, with 19 bases spanning the gap. Germline V gene data show CDR1 as SEHNR and CDR2 as FQNEAQ (reference sequence). The CDR3 runs 15 residues. The CDR3 sequence is CASSPTGLQSYEQFF. As DNA, the CDR3 is TGTGCCAGCAGCCCAACGGGACTGCAATCTTATGAGCAGTTCTTC.

This clone was seen just once. The genes are TRBV25-1 and TRBJ2-1; TRBD2 aligns across 13 bases. CDR1 is MGHDK, CDR2 SYGVNS, per germline. V lost 0 bases, J lost 8 bases, and 10 bases stayed unmatched. This CDR3 region has 18 residues. CDR3 bases: TGTGCCAGCAGTGAATATGACTCCGGGACTAGCGGGAAATATGAGCAGTTCTTC. Protein product: CASSEYDSGTSGKYEQFF. Variable domain in full (rest from reference TRBV25-1 and TRBJ2-1): EADIYQTPRYLVIGTGKKITLECSQTMGHDKMYWYQQDPGMELHLIHYSYGVNSTEKGDLSSESTVSRIRTEHFPLTLESARPSHTSQYLCASSEYDSGTSGKYEQFFGPGTRLTVL.

This chain joins TRBV27 and TRBJ2-5; 7 nucleotides agree with TRBD2. The germline V gene has CDR1 MNHEY and CDR2 SMNVEV (reference sequence). V was pared by 2 bases and J by 3 bases, with 9 bases of the junction left unmatched. CDR3 length: 16 residues. For the CDR3, the DNA is TGTGCCAGCAGTTTAGGGGGAGGGGTAAGAGAAGAGACCCAGTACTTC. Residues: CASSLGGGVREETQYF.

The chain is built from TRBV7-9 and TRBJ2-1, with TRBD2 identical over 7 bases. The CDR3 loop spans 17 amino acids. The germline V gene has CDR1 SEHNR and CDR2 FQNEAQ (reference sequence). V shed 5 bases, J shed 6 bases, and the junction held 16 bases outside the gene matches. CDR3 in amino acids: CASSQLVSGWGGNEQFF. For the CDR3, the DNA is TGTGCCAGCAGCCAACTAGTGAGCGGATGGGGGGGCAATGAGCAGTTCTTC.

This clone was counted a single time. This rearrangement joins TRBV5-1 to TRBJ2-3, with 15 bases identical to TRBD2. Trimming cost V 4 bases and J 7 bases; bases outside gene matches: 10. The CDR3 runs to 17 residues. Germline CDR1 and CDR2: SGHRS and YFSETQ. This CDR3 reads CASSVAPGLAGGNTQYF. DNA for the CDR3: TGCGCCAGCAGCGTAGCACCGGGACTAGCGGGAGGCAATACGCAGTATTTT.

This clone appeared once. This rearrangement joins TRBV7-9 to TRBJ2-1; tentative D call: TRBD1 (5 bases). From germline, CDR1 is SEHNR and CDR2 FQNEAQ (reference sequence). The germline V and J ends were trimmed by 1 base and 5 bases, with 9 bases remaining between them. The CDR3 is made up of 14 amino acids. CDR3 coding DNA: TGTGCCAGCAGCTTAGTCCGACAGAACAATGAGCAGTTCTTC. Translated, it gives CASSLVRQNNEQFF.

The CDR3 is CASSYSTPVVSEQYF. DNA for the CDR3: TGTGCCAGCAGTTATTCGACACCCGTAGTGAGCGAGCAGTACTTC. The chain carries TRBV6-5 and TRBJ2-7, with unresolved D. Germline CDR1 and CDR2: MNHEY and SVGAGI. The CDR3 is 15 residues long. Trimming shortened V by 3 bases and J by 6 bases, and 18 bases separated the two germline ends.

This CDR3 reads CASWASGRVRNEQFF. The CDR3 coding sequence is TGTGCCAGCTGGGCTAGCGGGAGGGTAAGGAATGAGCAGTTCTTC. The chain uses TRBV28 and TRBJ2-1; 12 bases agree with TRBD2. Germline loops: CDR1 MDHEN, CDR2 SYDVKM. J was trimmed by 7 bases and V by 8 bases; bases with no gene match: 9. The CDR3 has 15 amino acids.

The CDR3 region is CASSLRAAATDTQYF. CDR3 bases: TGTGCCAGCAGTTTACGGGCAGCGGCCACAGATACGCAGTATTTT. This chain joins TRBV28 and TRBJ2-3; D might be TRBD2 (5 bases). Germline CDR1 MDHEN, CDR2 SYDVKM. Trimming took 2 bases from V and 2 from J, leaving 11 bases between them. This CDR3 is built from 15 residues.

This clone was found once. This chain joins TRBV19 and TRBJ1-1; D possibly corresponds to TRBD1 (6 bases). The V gene's germline CDR1 is LNHDA and CDR2 SQIVND (reference sequence). This CDR3 spans 15 amino acids. V was cut by 10 bases and J by 5 bases, with 23 bases left in between. The CDR3 coding sequence is TGTGCCACTACTCGAGGGGTGGGGGCGCGTACTGAAGCTTTCTTT. Its protein is CATTRGVGARTEAFF.

This sequence joins TRBV28 and TRBJ1-5, with a tentative D call TRBD1 (5 bases). Deletions cut 5 bases from V and 8 bases from J, with 13 bases between. CDR1 and CDR2 from the germline V gene are MDHEN and SYDVKM. This CDR3 has 13 amino acids. CDR3 sequence: CASSTDRVEPQHF. Written as DNA, the CDR3 is TGTGCCAGCAGTACCGACAGAGTGGAGCCCCAGCATTTT.

The table lists this clone with a count of one. The V call is TRBV27, the J call TRBJ2-7, with 11 bases lining up with TRBD2. The ends lost 6 bases at V and 1 base at J; junction bases unmatched: 2. The CDR3 has 14 residues. Germline assignment: CDR1 MNHEY and CDR2 SMNVEV (reference sequence). The CDR3 spells CASSRTSGSYEQYF. DNA for the CDR3: TGTGCCAGCAGCCGGACTAGCGGGTCCTACGAGCAGTACTTC.

The chain combines TRBV15 with TRBJ1-2; tentatively, D is TRBD1 (6 bases). The V gene's germline CDR1 is LNHNV and CDR2 YYDKDF (reference sequence). The CDR3 totals 15 residues. Between the trimmed V and J ends, which lost 1 base and 0 bases, there was a span of 9 bases. CDR3 in DNA: TGTGCCACCAGCAGAGCACGGACAGCTAACTATGGCTACACCTTC. Its translation is CATSRARTANYGYTF.

A note on this clone: The sample contains more than one DNA sequence encoding this CDR3. This rearrangement joins TRBV28 to TRBJ2-7; 7 nucleotides align to TRBD1. J gave up 2 bases and V 5 bases, and 6 bases lay outside the gene matches. The germline CDR1 and CDR2 sequences are MDHEN and SYDVKM. This CDR3 region has 14 residues. CDR3 sequence: CASSLPDRPYEQYF. CDR3 DNA: TGTGCCAGCAGTCTCCCGGACAGGCCCTACGAGCAGTACTTC.